A single sample gave rise to the 29 T cell receptor beta chains below, sequenced in a study of PD-L1 blockade in urothelial cancer. The time point denotes: pretreatment peripheral blood. This table comes from immunoSEQ multiplex PCR, and its TCRdb copy is limited to in-frame clones, with some not included. The table has more than 55,000 clones, 70% to 90% seen once. This material consisted of PBMCs, taken around atezolizumab (anti-PD-L1) treatment. Receptor source: a man between 65 and 80 years old with urothelial cancer.

The table lists this clone with a few counts. V usage is TRBV5-1 and J usage is TRBJ1-1, with D unclear. The CDR3 is 14 residues long. V was clipped by 4 bases and J by 5 bases, with 15 bases between them. Per germline, CDR1 SGHRS and CDR2 YFSETQ. The CDR3 loop is CASSAQLGSTEAFF. The CDR3 DNA is TGCGCCAGCAGCGCCCAGTTGGGGAGTACTGAAGCTTTCTTT.

The rearrangement joins TRBV30 to TRBJ1-1, with TRBD1 identical over 8 bases. The germline CDR1 and CDR2 sequences are GTSNPN and SVGIG (reference sequence). The V and J ends lost 5 bases and 1 base, in that order; junction bases with no gene match: 6. This CDR3 region has 14 residues. CDR3 in DNA: TGTGCCTGGGTAGGACAGGGTTGGAACACTGAAGCTTTCTTT. This codes for CAWVGQGWNTEAFF.

The rearrangement uses TRBV6-4 and TRBJ1-5; D perhaps matches TRBD1 (6 bases). The CDR3 totals 13 residues. V was trimmed by 4 bases and J by 3 bases, leaving 7 bases between them. Germline CDR1 is MRHNA and CDR2 is SNTAGT. Here the CDR3 reads CASSGTANQPQHF. CDR3 in DNA: TGTGCCAGCAGTGGGACAGCCAATCAGCCCCAGCATTTT.

V is TRBV28 and J is TRBJ1-4; 9 bases are a match to TRBD1. The germline gives CDR1 MDHEN, CDR2 SYDVKM. The CDR3 is 15 residues long. Trimming took 4 bases from V and 8 from J; bases not matched to a gene: 8. The DNA for the CDR3 is TGTGCCAGCAGTTCCTCGACAGGGGGGCACGAAAAACTGTTTTTT. Amino acids: CASSSSTGGHEKLFF.

This clone was recorded a few times. The chain carries TRBV6-1 and TRBJ2-3, with D uncertain. CDR1 and CDR2 from the germline V gene are MNHNS and SASEGT. The CDR3 is 14 residues long. V lost 3 bases, J lost 2 bases, and 9 bases lay in between. The CDR3 sequence is CASSDLAVTDTQYF. CDR3 in DNA: TGTGCCAGCAGTGATCTGGCGGTCACAGATACGCAGTATTTT.

This clone was seen more than once but under ten times. The chain combines TRBV28 with TRBJ1-1; a possible D gene is TRBD1 (5 bases). Trimming shortened V by 6 bases and J by 3 bases, and 11 bases separated the two germline ends. CDR3 length: 13 amino acids. CDR1 is MDHEN, CDR2 SYDVKM, per germline. Here the CDR3 reads CASSVAGYTEAFF. In nucleotides, the CDR3 is TGTGCCAGCAGCGTAGCAGGGTACACTGAAGCTTTCTTT.

Concerning this clone: It is unclear where the CDR3 begins or ends on the DNA, so no DNA is shown, and the CDR3 is as TCRdb lists it. The V and J genes are TRBV28 and TRBJ1-2; TRBD1 is the table's D call and was not checked against the DNA. CDR1 MDHEN and CDR2 SYDVKM come from the germline V gene. Both ends counted, the CDR3 spans 12 residues. The CDR3 here is CASSFGPGGYTF.

This clone was picked up one time. This rearrangement joins TRBV5-1 to TRBJ2-1; 9 nucleotides match TRBD1. The CDR3 spans 16 residues. With 0 bases clipped from V and 2 bases from J, the junction kept 3 bases outside the gene matches. The germline gives CDR1 SGHRS, CDR2 YFSETQ. The CDR3 reads CASSLVGQGTYNEQFF. CDR3 sequence (DNA): TGCGCCAGCAGCTTGGTGGGACAGGGAACCTACAATGAGCAGTTCTTC.

This chain links TRBV7-9 with TRBJ2-6; D unresolved. CDR1 and CDR2 (germline): SEHNR, FQNEAQ (reference sequence). The CDR3 sequence is 16 residues long. V lost 5 bases and J 2 bases, leaving 13 bases between the germline ends. CDR3 sequence reads: CASSPAAGAGANVLTF. The CDR3 DNA follows: TGTGCCAGCAGCCCTGCGGCCGGCGCTGGGGCCAACGTCCTGACTTTC.

The V gene is TRBV5-1, the J gene TRBJ2-3, with a tentative D call TRBD2 (5 bases). Trimming removed 4 bases from V and 5 bases from J, with 14 bases in between. CDR1 SGHRS and CDR2 YFSETQ come from the germline V gene. This CDR3 has 14 amino acids. The CDR3 here is CASSPSGLRDTQYF. Here the CDR3 DNA reads TGCGCCAGCAGCCCCAGCGGCCTCCGAGATACGCAGTATTTT.

The rearrangement joins TRBV16 to TRBJ1-1; D perhaps matches TRBD1 (5 bases). The CDR3 sequence is 15 residues long. Trimming stripped 2 bases from V and 5 bases from J, with 15 bases between. Germline CDR1 reads KGHSY; CDR2 reads FQNENV. The DNA for the CDR3 is TGTGCCAGCAGCCAAACCAGGGTTAAGTCGACTGAAGCTTTCTTT. This gives the protein CASSQTRVKSTEAFF.

The chain couples TRBV28 to TRBJ2-7; perhaps TRBD1 as D (6 bases). Per the germline V gene, CDR1 is MDHEN and CDR2 is SYDVKM. The CDR3 is 13 amino acids. V was shortened by 6 bases and J by 6 bases, with 15 bases between the two germline ends. The CDR3 reads CASRPSGTSEQYF. In DNA form, the CDR3 reads TGTGCCAGCAGACCCTCCGGGACATCCGAGCAGTACTTC. The full variable domain, its missing parts supplied by reference TRBV28 and TRBJ2-7, is DVKVTQSSRYLVKRTGEKVFLECVQDMDHENMFWYRQDPGLGLRLIYFSYDVKMKEKGDIPEGYSVSREKKERFSLILESASTNQTSMYLCASRPSGTSEQYFGPGTRLTVT.

As DNA, the CDR3 is TGTGCCAGCAGCCAAACTCAGGGTTGGAACTATGGCTACACCTTC. Translation gives CASSQTQGWNYGYTF. The V call is TRBV7-8, the J call TRBJ1-2, with D perhaps matching TRBD1 (5 bases). The CDR3 covers 15 residues. Germline V gene lookup returns CDR1 SGHVS and CDR2 FQNEAQ. V lost 5 bases, J lost 2 bases, and 15 bases lay in between.

This clone has a handful of counts. The V call is TRBV2, the J call TRBJ1-2, with 7 nucleotides matching TRBD1. The CDR3 is 10 amino acids. V lost 11 bases and J lost 9; bases outside the gene matches: 6. CDR1 SNHLY and CDR2 FYNNEI come from the germline V gene. CDR3 DNA sequence: TGTGCCGCGAGGGACAGAAGCTACACCTTC. The encoded protein is CAARDRSYTF.

J is TRBJ1-2 and V is TRBV30; D not resolved. The ends were cut back, 5 bases at V and 3 bases at J, with 4 bases in the middle. Looked up from germline, CDR1 is GTSNPN and CDR2 is SVGIG (reference sequence). CDR3 length: 10 residues. The CDR3 nucleotides are TGTGCCTGGTTCGACTATGGCTACACCTTC. It yields the protein CAWFDYGYTF.

The V call is TRBV29-1, the J call TRBJ2-5; tentatively, D is TRBD1 (5 bases). Per the germline V gene, CDR1 is SQVTM and CDR2 is ANQGSEA. The CDR3 extends over 13 amino acids. Trimming took 4 bases from V and 0 from J, leaving 9 bases between them. In DNA form, the CDR3 reads TGCAGCGTTGCGTGGACAAACCAAGAGACCCAGTACTTC. This codes for CSVAWTNQETQYF.

The rearrangement uses TRBV29-1 and TRBJ1-1; weak D call: TRBD1 (6 bases). V lost 5 bases, J lost 2 bases, and 15 bases lay in between. CDR3 length: 14 residues. The germline V gene encodes CDR1 SQVTM and CDR2 ANQGSEA. Here the CDR3 DNA reads TGCAGCGTTTCTCCGACAGGCGGAAACACTGAAGCTTTCTTT. Its protein is CSVSPTGGNTEAFF.

The CDR3: CASSRDKNTEAFF. The CDR3 region has the DNA TGTGCCAGCAGTAGAGACAAGAACACTGAAGCTTTCTTT. This chain joins TRBV6-6 and TRBJ1-1; D is undetermined. Germline CDR1 MNHNY, CDR2 SVGAGI (reference sequence). CDR3 length: 13 amino acids. Between the trimmed V and J ends, which lost 5 bases and 1 base, there was a span of 8 bases.

The J gene is TRBJ2-2, the V gene TRBV19; 12 nucleotides agree with TRBD2. Losses at the gene ends were 7 bases for V and 7 bases for J; bases not matched to a gene: 7. CDR3 length: 15 amino acids. CDR1 is LNHDA, CDR2 SQIVND, per germline (reference sequence). CDR3 region: CASMSRTSGIGELFF. CDR3 bases: TGTGCCAGTATGTCAAGGACTAGCGGGATCGGGGAGCTGTTTTTT.

The DNA for the CDR3 is TGTGCCAGTAGCACGACAGGGGAAGAGACCCAGTACTTC. It yields the protein CASSTTGEETQYF. V and J are TRBV19 and TRBJ2-5; 8 bases are shared with TRBD1. The J segment lost 3 bases and the V segment lost 6 bases, leaving 3 bases of the junction unmatched. This CDR3 contains 13 residues. Germline V gives CDR1 LNHDA, CDR2 SQIVND (reference sequence).

The J gene is TRBJ2-4, the V gene TRBV11-2, with TRBD2 matching 8 bases. Losses at the gene ends were 3 bases for V and 12 bases for J; bases not matched to a gene: 19. Germline V gives CDR1 SGHAT, CDR2 FQNNGV. This CDR3 is built from 17 residues. The CDR3 loop is CASSFENNRRAGGYQYF. In nucleotides, the CDR3 is TGTGCCAGCAGCTTTGAAAACAACCGAAGGGCGGGAGGTTATCAGTACTTC.

This rearrangement joins TRBV10-2 to TRBJ2-7; tentative D call: TRBD1 (6 bases). Trimming took off 2 bases at V and 2 bases at J, with 16 bases between the two ends. The germline V gene encodes CDR1 WSHSY and CDR2 SAAADI. The CDR3 has 16 residues. CDR3 loop: CASSEGYSGHAYEQYF. The DNA of the CDR3 is TGCGCCAGCAGTGAGGGATACTCGGGACATGCCTACGAGCAGTACTTC.

The chain recombines TRBV6-1 with TRBJ1-5; maybe TRBD1 (5 bases). This CDR3 spans 15 amino acids. Germline V gene lookup returns CDR1 MNHNS and CDR2 SASEGT. V was pared by 6 bases and J by 0 bases, with 12 bases between. CDR3 DNA: TGTGCCAGCAGGCGGGGACGGCTTAGCAATCAGCCCCAGCATTTT. Translating gives CASRRGRLSNQPQHF.

This clone was observed many times. The genes are TRBV5-1 and TRBJ2-5, with D maybe TRBD1 (8 bases). Germline loops: CDR1 SGHRS, CDR2 YFSETQ. V lost 0 bases and J lost 5, with 17 bases in between. The CDR3 is 16 residues long. DNA for the CDR3: TGCGCCAGCAGCTTGGTGACAGGGGAGGGTGAGGAGACCCAGTACTTC. Protein: CASSLVTGEGEETQYF.

The rearrangement links TRBV14 to TRBJ1-4; D gene uncertain. V was shortened by 2 bases and J by 8 bases, with 12 bases between the two germline ends. There are 14 residues in the CDR3. The V gene's germline CDR1 is SGHDN and CDR2 FVKESK. The CDR3 loop is CASSQSGSDEKLFF. The CDR3 DNA is TGTGCCAGCAGCCAAAGTGGGAGTGACGAAAAACTGTTTTTT.

The V and J genes are TRBV19 and TRBJ2-7, with D possibly matching TRBD2 (7 bases). V was pared by 3 bases and J by 6 bases, with 30 bases between. Germline CDR1 LNHDA, CDR2 SQIVND (reference sequence). The CDR3 runs 19 residues. CDR3 in DNA: TGTGCCAGTAGTATTAATAGGGGGAGGGAGGGAGAGAGGGAGTCCGAGCAGTACTTC. It translates to CASSINRGREGERESEQYF.

This clone was counted between two and nine times. V gene TRBV9 combines with J gene TRBJ2-1; D is perhaps TRBD2 (5 bases). Trimming removed 3 bases from V and 6 bases from J, with 16 bases in between. This CDR3 comprises 15 residues. Looked up from germline, CDR1 is SGDLS and CDR2 is YYNGEE. This CDR3 is CASSEDILGGNEQFF. In DNA form, the CDR3 reads TGTGCCAGCAGCGAAGACATCCTCGGAGGCAATGAGCAGTTCTTC.

This sequence joins TRBV5-1 and TRBJ2-1, with TRBD1 matching 10 bases. The V gene's germline CDR1 is SGHRS and CDR2 YFSETQ. The V segment lost 7 bases and the J segment 7 bases; nucleotides outside the gene matches: 8. The CDR3 extends over 14 amino acids. The CDR3, as DNA: TGCGCCAGCGGTTTCCGGACAGGGGGGAATGAGCAGTTCTTC. Its protein product is CASGFRTGGNEQFF. The full variable domain, rest sourced from reference TRBV5-1 and TRBJ2-1, is KAGVTQTPRYLIKTRGQQVTLSCSPISGHRSVSWYQQTPGQGLQFLFEYFSETQRNKGNFPGRFSGRQFSNSRSEMNVSTLELGDSALYLCASGFRTGGNEQFFGPGTRLTVL.

DNA of the CDR3: TGCGCCAGCAGCCAAGATCAGAAGACGGCAGGACAGGGGAACACTGAAGCTTTCTTT. Amino acids: CASSQDQKTAGQGNTEAFF. The chain links TRBV4-3 to TRBJ1-1, with TRBD1 matching over 8 bases. This CDR3 comprises 19 residues. Looked up from germline, CDR1 is LGHNA and CDR2 is YSLEER. Germline trimming cut 0 bases from V and 1 base from J; bases unmatched to any gene: 13.